This record concerns one T cell receptor (beta chain) sequence. The entry originates in a study of control samples from healthy donors and cancer patients. From germline, CDR1 is LNHDA and CDR2 SQIVND (reference sequence). There are 14 residues in the CDR3. Trimming cost V 7 bases and J 4 bases; bases outside gene matches: 6. Here immunoSEQ multiplex PCR was the method, and the copy in TCRdb shows in-frame clones only, minus some. The sample shows about 55,000 clones, roughly 95% of them seen only once. This chain links TRBV19 with TRBJ2-1, with 8 positions matching TRBD1. Sequenced sample: blood. The clonotype originates from a woman aged 18 to 35 in good health. CDR3 in amino acids: CASTVGQAYNEQFF. The CDR3 DNA reads TGTGCCAGTACCGTGGGACAGGCGTACAATGAGCAGTTCTTC. The variable domain in full, with the rest retrieved from reference TRBV19 and TRBJ2-1, is DGGITQSPKYLFRKEGQNVTLSCEQNLNHDAMYWYRQDPGQGLRLIYYSQIVNDFQKGDIAEGYSVSREKKESFPLTVTSAQKNPTAFYLCASTVGQAYNEQFFGPGTRLTVL.